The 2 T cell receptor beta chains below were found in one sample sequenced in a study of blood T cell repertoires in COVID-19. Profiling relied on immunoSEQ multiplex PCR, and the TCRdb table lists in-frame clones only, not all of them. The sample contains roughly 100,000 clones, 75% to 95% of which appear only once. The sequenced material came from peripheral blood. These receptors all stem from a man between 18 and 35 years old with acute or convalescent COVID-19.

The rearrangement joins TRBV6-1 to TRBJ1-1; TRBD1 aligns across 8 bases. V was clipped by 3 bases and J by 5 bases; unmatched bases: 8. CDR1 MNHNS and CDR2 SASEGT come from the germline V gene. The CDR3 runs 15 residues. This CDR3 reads CASSETRGRGTEAFF. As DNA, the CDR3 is TGTGCCAGCAGTGAGACCAGGGGGCGAGGGACTGAAGCTTTCTTT.

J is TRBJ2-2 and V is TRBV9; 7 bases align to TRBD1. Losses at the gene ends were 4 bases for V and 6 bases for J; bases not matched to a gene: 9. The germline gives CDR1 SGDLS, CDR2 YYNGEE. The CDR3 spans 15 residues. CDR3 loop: CASSSRQGVSGELFF. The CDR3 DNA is TGTGCCAGCAGCTCCCGACAGGGAGTATCCGGGGAGCTGTTTTTT.